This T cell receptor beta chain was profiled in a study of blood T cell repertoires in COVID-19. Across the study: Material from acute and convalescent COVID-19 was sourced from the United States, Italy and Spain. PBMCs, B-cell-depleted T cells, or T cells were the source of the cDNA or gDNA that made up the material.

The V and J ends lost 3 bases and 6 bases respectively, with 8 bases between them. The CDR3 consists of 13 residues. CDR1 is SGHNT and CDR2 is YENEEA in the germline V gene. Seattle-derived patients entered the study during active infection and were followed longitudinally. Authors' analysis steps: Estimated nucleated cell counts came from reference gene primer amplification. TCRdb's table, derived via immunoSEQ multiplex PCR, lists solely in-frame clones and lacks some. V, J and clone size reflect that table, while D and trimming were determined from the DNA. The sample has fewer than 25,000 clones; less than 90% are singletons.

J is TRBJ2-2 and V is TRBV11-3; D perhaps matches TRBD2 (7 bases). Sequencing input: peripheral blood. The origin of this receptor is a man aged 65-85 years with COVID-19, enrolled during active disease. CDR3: CASSLGGPGELFF. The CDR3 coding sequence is TGTGCCAGCAGCTTGGGGGGGCCCGGGGAGCTGTTTTTT.